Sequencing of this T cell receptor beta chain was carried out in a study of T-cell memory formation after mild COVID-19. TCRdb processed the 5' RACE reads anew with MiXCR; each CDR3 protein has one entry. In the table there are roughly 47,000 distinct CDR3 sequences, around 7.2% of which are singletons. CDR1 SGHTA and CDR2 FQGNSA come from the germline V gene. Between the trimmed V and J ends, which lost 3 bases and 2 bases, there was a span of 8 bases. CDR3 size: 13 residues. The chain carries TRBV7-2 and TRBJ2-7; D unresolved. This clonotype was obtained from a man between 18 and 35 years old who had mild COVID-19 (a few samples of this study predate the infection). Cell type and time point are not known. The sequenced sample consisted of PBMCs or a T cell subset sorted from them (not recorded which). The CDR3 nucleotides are TGTGCCAGCAGCTTGCAGAGCACCTACGAGCAGTACGTC. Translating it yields CASSLQSTYEQYV.